Reported below is one T cell receptor beta chain. Its antigen is unknown. This sample was taken from a study of cytomegalovirus exposure and HLA in healthy donors. About the study: The Caucasian-associated ancestry cluster contained about four fifths of the approximately 430 genotyped donors.

The V end was cut by 1 base, the J end by 4 bases, with 5 bases between. CDR1 MGHRA and CDR2 YSYEKL come from the germline V gene. This CDR3 spans 13 amino acids. Whole-study findings and limits: Later analysis associated a missense DCLRE1C variant with TCR beta V- and J-gene trimming. TCR association rates varied by HLA locus in a later analysis, with DRB1 highest and HLA-C lowest.

The PCR contained 60 Vbeta and 13 Jbeta primers. In the authors' methods: Counted up in a later analysis, unique TCR beta chains came to some 72 million, with around 10 million shared. Clones were sequenced by immunoSEQ multiplex PCR, and TCRdb holds only the in-frame ones, with some missing. From that table come the V and J calls and clone size; the DNA was used to work out D and trimming. The table includes 85,000 to 95,000 clones, under 80% detected once. The sequence was obtained from a woman in her 30s in good health and CMV-seronegative. The J gene is TRBJ1-5, the V gene TRBV4-1; D is ambiguous. Sequenced material: PBMCs. CDR3 nucleotides: TGCGCCAGCAGCCAAGCAACTAATCAGCCCCAGCATTTT. It codes for CASSQATNQPQHF.